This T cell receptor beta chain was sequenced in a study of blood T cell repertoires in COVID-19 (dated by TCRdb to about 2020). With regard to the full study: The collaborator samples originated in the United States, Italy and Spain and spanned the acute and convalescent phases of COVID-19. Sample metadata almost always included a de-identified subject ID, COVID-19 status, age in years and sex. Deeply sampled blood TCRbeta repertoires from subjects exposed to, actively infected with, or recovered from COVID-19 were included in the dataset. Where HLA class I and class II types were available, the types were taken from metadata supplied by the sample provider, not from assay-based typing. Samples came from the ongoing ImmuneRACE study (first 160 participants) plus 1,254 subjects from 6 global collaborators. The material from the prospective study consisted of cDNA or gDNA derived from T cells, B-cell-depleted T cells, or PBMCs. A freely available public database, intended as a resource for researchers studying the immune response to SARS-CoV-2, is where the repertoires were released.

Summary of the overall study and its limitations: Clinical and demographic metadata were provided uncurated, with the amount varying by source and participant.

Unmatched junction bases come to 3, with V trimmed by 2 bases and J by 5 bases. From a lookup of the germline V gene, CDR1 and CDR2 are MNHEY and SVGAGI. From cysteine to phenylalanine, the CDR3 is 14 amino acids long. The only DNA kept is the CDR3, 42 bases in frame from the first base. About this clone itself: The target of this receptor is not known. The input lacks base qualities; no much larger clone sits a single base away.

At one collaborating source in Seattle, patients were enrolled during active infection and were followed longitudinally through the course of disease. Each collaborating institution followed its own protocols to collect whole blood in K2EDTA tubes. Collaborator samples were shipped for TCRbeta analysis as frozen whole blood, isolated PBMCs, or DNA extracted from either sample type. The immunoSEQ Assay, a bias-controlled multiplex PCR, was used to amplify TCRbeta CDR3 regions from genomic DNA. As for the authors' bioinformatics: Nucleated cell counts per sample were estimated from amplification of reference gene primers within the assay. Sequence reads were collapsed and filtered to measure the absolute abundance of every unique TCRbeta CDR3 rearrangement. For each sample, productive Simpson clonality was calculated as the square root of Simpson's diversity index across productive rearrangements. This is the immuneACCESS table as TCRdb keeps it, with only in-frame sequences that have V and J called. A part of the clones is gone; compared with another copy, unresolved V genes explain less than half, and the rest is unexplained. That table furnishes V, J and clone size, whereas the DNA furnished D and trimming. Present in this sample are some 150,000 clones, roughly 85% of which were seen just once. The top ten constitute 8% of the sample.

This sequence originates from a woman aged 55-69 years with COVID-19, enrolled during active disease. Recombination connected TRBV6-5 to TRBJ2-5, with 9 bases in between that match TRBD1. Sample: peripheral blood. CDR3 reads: CASSYLGQGETQYF. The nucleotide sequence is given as TGTGCCAGCAGTTACCTCGGACAGGGGGAGACCCAGTACTTC.